What follows describes a single TCR beta chain. CDR1 is MNHNY and CDR2 is SVGAGI in the germline V gene (reference sequence). V shed 8 bases and J 4 bases; nucleotides not matched to a gene: 8. This CDR3 region has 14 residues. These data come from a study of blood T cell repertoires in COVID-19. Profiling relied on immunoSEQ multiplex PCR, and the TCRdb table lists in-frame clones only, not all of them. The sample lists some 330,000 clones, about 90% seen once, with 1.8% in the top ten. The chain carries TRBV6-6 and TRBJ1-2, with 9 bases fitting TRBD1. Sequencing was carried out using peripheral blood. The receptor was isolated from a woman aged 25-40 years with COVID-19, enrolled during active disease. CDR3 nucleotides: TGTGCCAGCCAGAGGGGACAGGGACTCTATGGCTACACCTTC. Translated, it gives CASQRGQGLYGYTF.